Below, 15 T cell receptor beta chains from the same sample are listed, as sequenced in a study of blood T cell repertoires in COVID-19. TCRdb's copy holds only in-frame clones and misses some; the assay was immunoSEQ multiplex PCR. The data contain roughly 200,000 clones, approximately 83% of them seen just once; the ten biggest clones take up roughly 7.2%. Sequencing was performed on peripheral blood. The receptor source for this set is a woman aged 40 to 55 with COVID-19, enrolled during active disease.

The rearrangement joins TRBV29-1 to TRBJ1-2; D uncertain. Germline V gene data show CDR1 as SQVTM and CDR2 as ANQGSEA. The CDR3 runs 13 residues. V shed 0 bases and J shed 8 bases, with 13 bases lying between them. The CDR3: CSVEDLSPKGYTF. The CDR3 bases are TGCAGCGTTGAAGATCTTAGCCCCAAAGGCTACACCTTC.

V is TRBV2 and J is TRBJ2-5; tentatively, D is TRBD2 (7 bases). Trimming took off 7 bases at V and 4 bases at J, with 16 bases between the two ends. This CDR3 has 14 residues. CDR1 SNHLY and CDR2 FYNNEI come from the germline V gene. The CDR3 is CASKGGGRGETQYF. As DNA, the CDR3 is TGTGCCAGCAAGGGGGGAGGGCGTGGAGAGACCCAGTACTTC.

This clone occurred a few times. The CDR3: CSVDSWTGVEEKLFF. CDR3 DNA: TGCAGCGTTGATTCGTGGACAGGGGTGGAAGAAAAACTGTTTTTT. The chain carries TRBV29-1 and TRBJ1-4; 9 bases fit TRBD1. The germline CDR1 and CDR2 sequences are SQVTM and ANQGSEA. CDR3 size: 15 residues. Trimming took 3 bases from V and 8 from J; bases not matched to a gene: 10.

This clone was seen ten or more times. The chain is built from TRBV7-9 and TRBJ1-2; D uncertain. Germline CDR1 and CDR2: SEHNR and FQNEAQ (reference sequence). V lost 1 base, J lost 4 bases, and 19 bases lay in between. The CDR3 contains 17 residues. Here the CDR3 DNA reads TGTGCCAGCAGCTTAGTGGGTAGCCGCGCAGATACCTATGGCTACACCTTC. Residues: CASSLVGSRADTYGYTF.

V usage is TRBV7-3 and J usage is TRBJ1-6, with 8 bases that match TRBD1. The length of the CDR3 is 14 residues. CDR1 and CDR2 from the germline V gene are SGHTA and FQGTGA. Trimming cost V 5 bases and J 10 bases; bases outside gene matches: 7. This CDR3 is CASSRTGIGSPLHF. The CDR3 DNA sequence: TGTGCCAGCAGCCGGACAGGGATAGGATCACCCCTCCACTTT. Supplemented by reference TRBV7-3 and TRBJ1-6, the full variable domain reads GAGVSQTPSNKVTEKGKYVELRCDPISGHTALYWYRQSLGQGPEFLIYFQGTGAADDSGLPNDRFFAVRPEGSVSTLKIQRTERGDSAVYLCASSRTGIGSPLHFGNGTRLTVT.

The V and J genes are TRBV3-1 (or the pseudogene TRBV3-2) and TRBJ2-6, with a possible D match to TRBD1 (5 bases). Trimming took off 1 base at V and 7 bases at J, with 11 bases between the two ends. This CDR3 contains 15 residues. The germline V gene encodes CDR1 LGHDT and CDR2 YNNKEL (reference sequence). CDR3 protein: CASSQALRTANVLTF. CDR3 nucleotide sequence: TGTGCCAGCAGCCAAGCATTAAGGACAGCCAACGTCCTGACTTTC.

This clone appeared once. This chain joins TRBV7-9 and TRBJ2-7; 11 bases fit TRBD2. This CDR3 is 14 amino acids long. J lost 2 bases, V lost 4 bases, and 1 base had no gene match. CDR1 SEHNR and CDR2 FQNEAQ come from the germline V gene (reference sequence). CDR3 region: CASSSTSGTYEQYF. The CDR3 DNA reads TGTGCCAGCAGCTCGACTAGCGGGACCTACGAGCAGTACTTC.

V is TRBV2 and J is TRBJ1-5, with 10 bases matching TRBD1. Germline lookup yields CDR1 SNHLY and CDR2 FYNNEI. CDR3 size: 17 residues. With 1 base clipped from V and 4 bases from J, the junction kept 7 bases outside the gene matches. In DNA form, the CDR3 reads TGTGCCAGCAGTGAAGAGACAGGGGGCAACGAGAATCAGCCCCAGCATTTT. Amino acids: CASSEETGGNENQPQHF.

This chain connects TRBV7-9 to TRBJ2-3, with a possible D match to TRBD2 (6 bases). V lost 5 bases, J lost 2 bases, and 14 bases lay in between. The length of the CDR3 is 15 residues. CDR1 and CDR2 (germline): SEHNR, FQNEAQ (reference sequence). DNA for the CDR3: TGTGCCAGCAGCATGCCTACGGGAGTCACAGATACGCAGTATTTT. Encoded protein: CASSMPTGVTDTQYF. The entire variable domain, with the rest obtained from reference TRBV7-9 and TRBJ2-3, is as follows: DTGVSQNPRHKITKRGQNVTFRCDPISEHNRLYWYRQTLGQGPEFLTYFQNEAQLEKSRLLSDRFSAERPKGSFSTLEIQRTEQGDSAMYLCASSMPTGVTDTQYFGPGTRLTVL.

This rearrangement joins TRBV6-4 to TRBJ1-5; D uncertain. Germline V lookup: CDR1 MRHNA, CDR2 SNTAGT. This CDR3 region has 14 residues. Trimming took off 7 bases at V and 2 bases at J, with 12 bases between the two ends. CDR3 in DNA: TGTGCCAGCAATTGGCCCAATTGCAATCAGCCCCAGCATTTT. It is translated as CASNWPNCNQPQHF.

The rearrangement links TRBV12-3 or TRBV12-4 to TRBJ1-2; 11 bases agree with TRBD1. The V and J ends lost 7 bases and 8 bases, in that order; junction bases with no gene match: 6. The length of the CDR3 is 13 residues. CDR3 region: CASITDRGRGYTF. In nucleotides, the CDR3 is TGTGCCAGCATCACGGACAGGGGGCGCGGCTACACCTTC.

Here the CDR3 reads CASSMRDGGAVETQYF. CDR3 nucleotide sequence: TGTGCCAGTAGTATGAGAGACGGGGGGGCCGTTGAGACCCAGTACTTC. The V gene is TRBV19, the J gene TRBJ2-5; 8 bases match TRBD2. The junction had 11 bases not matched to a gene; V was cut back by 3 bases and J by 5 bases. The CDR3 runs to 16 residues. The germline CDR1 and CDR2 sequences are LNHDA and SQIVND (reference sequence).

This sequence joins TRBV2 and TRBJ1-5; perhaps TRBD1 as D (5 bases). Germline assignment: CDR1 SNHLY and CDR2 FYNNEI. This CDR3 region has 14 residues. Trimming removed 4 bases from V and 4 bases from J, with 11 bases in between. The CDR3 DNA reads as TGTGCCAGCAGTGGCCAGGGATCGAATCAGCCCCAGCATTTT. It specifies CASSGQGSNQPQHF.

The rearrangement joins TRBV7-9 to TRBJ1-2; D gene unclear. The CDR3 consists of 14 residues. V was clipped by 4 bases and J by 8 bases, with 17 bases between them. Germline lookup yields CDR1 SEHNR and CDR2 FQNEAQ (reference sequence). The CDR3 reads CASSSVGLRWGYTF. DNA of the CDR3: TGTGCCAGCAGCTCCGTAGGACTGCGTTGGGGCTACACCTTC.

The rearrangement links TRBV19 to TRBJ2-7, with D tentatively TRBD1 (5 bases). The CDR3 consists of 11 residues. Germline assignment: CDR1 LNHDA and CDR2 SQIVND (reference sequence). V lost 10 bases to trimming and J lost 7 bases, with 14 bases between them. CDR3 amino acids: CATVWGLEQYF. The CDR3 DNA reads TGTGCCACCGTTTGGGGCCTGGAGCAGTACTTC. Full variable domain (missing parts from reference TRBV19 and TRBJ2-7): DGGITQSPKYLFRKEGQNVTLSCEQNLNHDAMYWYRQDPGQGLRLIYYSQIVNDFQKGDIAEGYSVSREKKESFPLTVTSAQKNPTAFYLCATVWGLEQYFGPGTRLTVT.